This entry features one T cell receptor beta chain sequence. Its antigen is currently unknown. This sample stems from a study of shared clonotypes between healthy human individuals. About the study: Samples came from a couple of female and a few male donors aged 18 to 49. Study-wide results and limits: Among the subsets, naive ones generally showed larger estimated richness than memory ones.

V dropped 5 bases and J dropped 0 bases, with 10 bases sitting between them. This CDR3 is 14 amino acids long. The germline CDR1 and CDR2 sequences are SNHLY and FYNNEI. TCRdb's copy holds only in-frame clones and misses some; the assay was immunoSEQ multiplex PCR. The table includes more than 2,000,000 clones, more than 90% detected once. Sequencing used naive CD4+ T cells sorted from blood. Subset specified: CD45RA+ positively selected. The chain links TRBV2 to TRBJ1-1; a weak D match, TRBD1 (5 bases). The TCR comes from a man younger than 30 in good health. CDR3 protein: CASSSDRMNTEAFF. The CDR3 region has the DNA TGTGCCAGCAGTTCCGACAGAATGAACACTGAAGCTTTCTTT.